The sequence of this T cell receptor beta chain was determined in a study of T cell responses to AZD1222 COVID-19 vaccine. Trimming stripped 4 bases from V and 0 bases from J, with 9 bases between. Germline CDR1 and CDR2: SGHTA and FQGNSA. This CDR3 is 14 amino acids long. Method: immunoSEQ multiplex PCR; TCRdb's copy keeps in-frame clones and lacks some. This sample carries fewer than 85,000 clones, roughly nine tenths of them seen once, and the ten largest clones take 30% to 35%. This receptor was taken from an adult in good health. The rearrangement links TRBV7-2 to TRBJ1-1; no clear D. The source material was peripheral blood, sampled on day 0 of AZD1222 vaccination. CDR3 nucleotides: TGTGCCAGCAGCTCCCAGATATTGAACACTGAAGCTTTCTTT. Its translation is CASSSQILNTEAFF.